This T cell receptor (beta chain) was captured in a study of CD8 T cells in ankylosing spondylitis. Findings and limits, study-wide: Clones tied to disease were said to be significantly enriched in matched ankylosing spondylitis synovial fluid. Clones linked with disease were CD8+ and fairly uncommon in the peripheral blood. Ankylosing spondylitis blood appeared to carry a characteristic TCR beta motif of several highly homologous variants.

The V gene's germline CDR1 is SQVTM and CDR2 ANQGSEA. This CDR3 is built from 14 residues. Trimming took 5 bases from V and 2 from J, leaving 13 bases between them. The sample holds many counts of this clonotype. Antigen specificity is unknown. Quantitative 5'-RACE with molecular barcodes produced the TCR beta libraries. Each CDR3 protein gets one entry after TCRdb re-called the 5' RACE reads with MiXCR. The sample has 200,000 to 250,000 distinct CDR3 sequences, around 16% seen once. This receptor was taken from a male donor with ankylosing spondylitis. The specimen was blood, either unsorted or a sorted T cell fraction (not recorded which). The gene calls are TRBV29-1 and TRBJ2-1, with D unresolved. CDR3: CSVRLGFTYNEQFF. Here the CDR3 DNA reads TGCAGCGTTCGCTTAGGTTTTACCTACAATGAGCAGTTCTTC.